This TCR beta chain emerged from a study of a mutant IDH1 vaccine in newly diagnosed glioma. Whole-study context: Patients had received radiotherapy, temozolomide, or both previously, most receiving both. Week 35 was assigned to visit V12, and week 47 was assigned to visit V13. Whole-study findings and limits: Pseudoprogression apparently tracked independently of changes in top peripheral T cell clonotypes.

Time point specified: week 47, end of study. Each dose of the vaccine consisted of 300 ug of mutant IDH1 20-mer peptide, with topical imiquimod. Comment on this clone: Its specificity is not known.

The repertoire was sequenced with immunoSEQ multiplex PCR; TCRdb's copy has only in-frame clones and lacks some. The sample records around 50,000 clones, about four fifths being singletons. This CDR3 is 14 amino acids long. The sequence came from a woman aged 25 to 39 with glioma. Some clones in this sample may be carry-over from other donors' samples. The starting material was PBMCs, obtained from a glioma patient whose treatment included an IDH1 peptide vaccine. V is TRBV21-1 and J is TRBJ2-6. TRBV21-1 is marked as a pseudogene. The CDR3 sequence: CASKGKDGANVLTF. CDR3 coding DNA: TGTGCCAGCAAAGGGAAGGATGGGGCCAACGTCCTGACTTTC.